Below, 19 T cell receptor beta chains from the same sample are listed, as sequenced in a study of cytomegalovirus exposure and HLA in healthy donors. PCR employed 60 Vbeta and 13 Jbeta primers. Data came from immunoSEQ multiplex PCR; TCRdb stores just in-frame clones and leaves some out. This sample yields roughly 180,000 clones, of which 78% are seen a single time; less than 3.5% belongs to the top ten. Sequenced: PBMCs. The receptors derive from a female donor in good health and CMV-seronegative.

The chain is built from TRBV9 and TRBJ2-7; a weak D match, TRBD2 (6 bases). The CDR3 has 13 amino acids. Germline V lookup: CDR1 SGDLS, CDR2 YYNGEE. Trimming shortened V by 4 bases and J by 0 bases, and 8 bases separated the two germline ends. Here the CDR3 reads CASSTGSSYEQYF. The CDR3 nucleotides are TGTGCCAGCAGCACCGGGAGCTCCTACGAGCAGTACTTC.

The chain has TRBV6-1 and TRBJ2-7; the D gene is possibly TRBD2 (5 bases). The CDR3 consists of 13 residues. The germline V and J ends were trimmed by 1 base and 3 bases, with 7 bases remaining between them. In germline, CDR1 is MNHNS, CDR2 SASEGT. The CDR3 coding sequence is TGTGCCAGCAGTGAAGTCGGGGACTACGAGCAGTACTTC. Translating it yields CASSEVGDYEQYF.

The J gene is TRBJ2-7, the V gene TRBV18, with D tentatively TRBD2 (6 bases). The CDR3 extends over 17 amino acids. Germline CDR1 is KGHSH and CDR2 is LQKENI. The V and J ends lost 2 bases and 0 bases respectively, with 17 bases between them. The CDR3 here is CASSPTAGGLDSYEQYF. CDR3 DNA: TGTGCCAGCTCACCAACCGCTGGAGGGCTAGACTCCTACGAGCAGTACTTC. Complete variable domain (other parts from reference TRBV18 and TRBJ2-7): NAGVMQNPRHLVRRRGQEARLRCSPMKGHSHVYWYRQLPEEGLKFMVYLQKENIIDESGMPKERFSAEFPKEGPSILRIQQVVRGDSAAYFCASSPTAGGLDSYEQYFGPGTRLTVT.

The chain carries TRBV28 and TRBJ2-1; D is unresolved. V lost 2 bases to trimming and J lost 10 bases, with 9 bases between them. This CDR3 is 12 amino acids long. Germline values: CDR1 MDHEN, CDR2 SYDVKM. The CDR3 spells CASSLEAGEQFF. CDR3 coding DNA: TGTGCCAGCAGTTTAGAAGCAGGCGAGCAGTTCTTC.

The chain is built from TRBV28 and TRBJ2-1; 9 bases are shared with TRBD1. The CDR3 loop spans 13 amino acids. The germline gives CDR1 MDHEN, CDR2 SYDVKM. The ends lost 6 bases at V and 8 bases at J; junction bases unmatched: 5. The CDR3 DNA is TGTGCCAGCAGCCGGGGACAGGGCTATGAGCAGTTCTTC. Its protein is CASSRGQGYEQFF.

The chain carries TRBV5-1 and TRBJ1-4; a weak D match, TRBD1 (6 bases). The germline CDR1 and CDR2 sequences are SGHRS and YFSETQ. V lost 3 bases to trimming and J lost 7 bases, with 25 bases between them. The CDR3 is 18 amino acids. CDR3 loop: CASSSVGGAVGVSEKLFF. CDR3 DNA: TGCGCCAGCAGCTCCGTCGGGGGGGCTGTCGGAGTGAGTGAAAAACTGTTTTTT.

The CDR3 reads CASSVISENTEAFF. The CDR3 DNA sequence: TGTGCCAGTAGTGTGATCAGTGAGAACACTGAAGCTTTCTTT. This chain uses TRBV19 with TRBJ1-1; D not certain. Germline CDR1 is LNHDA and CDR2 is SQIVND (reference sequence). V dropped 5 bases and J dropped 1 base, with 11 bases sitting between them. The CDR3 is 14 amino acids. Based on the CDR3 plus reference TRBV19 and TRBJ1-1, the full variable domain is DGGITQSPKYLFRKEGQNVTLSCEQNLNHDAMYWYRQDPGQGLRLIYYSQIVNDFQKGDIAEGYSVSREKKESFPLTVTSAQKNPTAFYLCASSVISENTEAFFGQGTRLTVV.

This chain joins TRBV5-4 and TRBJ1-1, with 8 nucleotides matching TRBD1. V lost 3 bases to trimming and J lost 3 bases; unmatched junction nucleotides: 7. CDR1 and CDR2 (germline): SGHNT, YYREEE (reference sequence). The CDR3 sequence is 15 residues long. The CDR3 bases are TGTGCCAGCAGCTCCCGGACAGGGTGGGACACTGAAGCTTTCTTT. Translation: CASSSRTGWDTEAFF. Based on the CDR3 plus reference TRBV5-4 and TRBJ1-1, the full variable domain is ETGVTQSPTHLIKTRGQQVTLRCSSQSGHNTVSWYQQALGQGPQFIFQYYREEENGRGNFPPRFSGLQFPNYSSELNVNALELDDSALYLCASSSRTGWDTEAFFGQGTRLTVV.

This clone was counted at least ten times. The genes are TRBV5-4 and TRBJ2-7, with D perhaps TRBD1 (5 bases). Trimming pared 1 base from V and 5 bases from J, leaving 13 bases between. The CDR3 runs to 14 residues. In germline, CDR1 is SGHNT, CDR2 YYREEE (reference sequence). The CDR3 bases are TGTGCCAGCAGCTTGCTGGACACTAAGGACGAGCAGTACTTC. The encoded protein is CASSLLDTKDEQYF.

Turning to this clone: At the DNA level, this CDR3 is encoded by other sequences in the same sample as well. V is TRBV18 and J is TRBJ2-7, with D unclear. Trimming pared 3 bases from V and 3 bases from J, leaving 6 bases between. The germline V gene has CDR1 KGHSH and CDR2 LQKENI. The CDR3 totals 12 residues. CDR3 nucleotides: TGTGCCAGCTCACCTCGAGACTACGAGCAGTACTTC. Translation: CASSPRDYEQYF.

The V and J genes are TRBV9 and TRBJ2-1, with 15 bases aligning to TRBD2. This CDR3 spans 18 amino acids. From germline, CDR1 is SGDLS and CDR2 YYNGEE. With V trimmed by 4 bases and J by 1 base, 6 bases remained unmatched. Here the CDR3 reads CASSPTGLAGGSYNEQFF. The CDR3 DNA reads as TGTGCCAGCAGCCCCACGGGACTAGCGGGGGGATCCTACAATGAGCAGTTCTTC. Full variable domain (outside the CDR3, taken from reference TRBV9 and TRBJ2-1): DSGVTQTPKHLITATGQRVTLRCSPRSGDLSVYWYQQSLDQGLQFLIQYYNGEERAKGNILERFSAQQFPDLHSELNLSSLELGDSALYFCASSPTGLAGGSYNEQFFGPGTRLTVL.

The CDR3: CASSEEFRGQQFF. The CDR3 coding sequence is TGTGCCAGCAGTGAAGAATTCCGGGGTCAGCAGTTCTTC. The chain couples TRBV2 to TRBJ2-1; the D gene is possibly TRBD2 (5 bases). The V gene lost 1 base and the J gene lost 11 bases, with 12 bases spanning the gap. CDR1 is SNHLY, CDR2 FYNNEI, per germline. CDR3 size: 13 residues.

This clone was found a few times. V usage is TRBV4-2 and J usage is TRBJ2-1; TRBD2 aligns across 12 bases. With V trimmed by 1 base and J by 4 bases, 8 bases remained unmatched. Germline V gene sequence: CDR1 LGHNA, CDR2 YNFKEQ. The CDR3 consists of 18 residues. CDR3: CASSQALGLAGLYNEQFF. The CDR3 DNA is TGTGCCAGCAGCCAAGCTCTCGGACTAGCGGGGCTATACAATGAGCAGTTCTTC.

This clone was counted between two and nine times. The chain uses TRBV7-2 and TRBJ1-2; 8 nucleotides agree with TRBD1. The CDR3 runs 15 residues. V shed 1 base, J shed 7 bases, and the junction held 8 bases outside the gene matches. Germline CDR1 reads SGHTA; CDR2 reads FQGNSA. In DNA, the CDR3 is TGTGCCAGCAGCTTAGGGGTTACAGGGGGTGCTGGCTACACCTTC. Translating gives CASSLGVTGGAGYTF.

The V call is TRBV15, the J call TRBJ2-3; D not resolved. There are 17 residues in the CDR3. Germline V gene sequence: CDR1 LNHNV, CDR2 YYDKDF (reference sequence). The V and J ends lost 0 bases and 0 bases respectively, with 13 bases between them. The CDR3 region is CATSRDLLQASTDTQYF. DNA for the CDR3: TGTGCCACCAGCAGAGATCTGCTGCAGGCCAGCACAGATACGCAGTATTTT.

The chain employs TRBV7-9 and TRBJ2-2, with a possible D match to TRBD1 (5 bases). This CDR3 spans 15 amino acids. Germline V lookup: CDR1 SEHNR, CDR2 FQNEAQ (reference sequence). V lost 8 bases and J lost 5, with 18 bases in between. The CDR3 region is CASAPWQGGTGELFF. DNA for the CDR3: TGTGCCAGCGCTCCGTGGCAGGGTGGGACCGGGGAGCTGTTTTTT.

This chain joins TRBV7-2 and TRBJ1-1, with TRBD1 matching 10 bases. The CDR3 extends over 14 amino acids. In germline, CDR1 is SGHTA, CDR2 FQGNSA. J lost 2 bases, V lost 3 bases, and 0 bases had no gene match. The CDR3 nucleotides are TGTGCCAGCAGCTTGACAGGGGGCAACACTGAAGCTTTCTTT. It yields the protein CASSLTGGNTEAFF.

The V gene is TRBV6-6, the J gene TRBJ1-1; the D gene is possibly TRBD1 (5 bases). Trimming pared 6 bases from V and 0 bases from J, leaving 8 bases between. The CDR3 loop spans 13 amino acids. Germline V lookup: CDR1 MNHNY, CDR2 SVGAGI (reference sequence). The CDR3 coding sequence is TGTGCCAGCAGCTCGACAGTGAACACTGAAGCTTTCTTT. Its protein is CASSSTVNTEAFF.

The J gene is TRBJ2-1, the V gene TRBV9, with TRBD2 identical over 16 bases. With 0 bases clipped from V and 8 bases from J, the junction kept 8 bases outside the gene matches. This CDR3 region has 18 residues. Germline values: CDR1 SGDLS, CDR2 YYNGEE. The CDR3 loop reads CASSVEGTSGGAGYEQFF. CDR3 in DNA: TGTGCCAGCAGCGTAGAGGGGACTAGCGGGGGGGCCGGATATGAGCAGTTCTTC.